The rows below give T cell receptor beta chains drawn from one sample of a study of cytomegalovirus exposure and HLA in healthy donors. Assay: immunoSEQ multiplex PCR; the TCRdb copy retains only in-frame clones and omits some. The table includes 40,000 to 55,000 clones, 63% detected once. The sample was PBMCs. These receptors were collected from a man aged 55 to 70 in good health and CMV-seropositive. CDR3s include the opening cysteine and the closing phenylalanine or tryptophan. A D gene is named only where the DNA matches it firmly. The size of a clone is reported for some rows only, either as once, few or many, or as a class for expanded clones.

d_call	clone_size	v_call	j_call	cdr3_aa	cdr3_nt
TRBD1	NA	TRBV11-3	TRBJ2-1	CASSLSGQASGEQFF	TGTGCCAGCAGCTTATCCGGACAGGCGTCAGGCGAGCAGTTCTTC
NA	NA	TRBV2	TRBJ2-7	CASSRQARYEQYF	TGTGCCAGCAGTCGGCAGGCCCGCTACGAGCAGTACTTC
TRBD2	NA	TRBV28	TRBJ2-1	CASRIREGWRADEQFF	TGTGCCAGCAGGATTAGGGAGGGTTGGCGGGCCGATGAGCAGTTCTTC
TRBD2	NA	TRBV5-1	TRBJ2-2	CASTLRTSGGGELFF	TGCGCCAGCACCCTGAGGACTAGCGGTGGCGGGGAGCTGTTTTTT
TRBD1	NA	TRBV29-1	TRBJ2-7	CSVTRPGTGDFYEQYF	TGCAGCGTCACTCGGCCCGGGACAGGGGATTTCTACGAGCAGTACTTC
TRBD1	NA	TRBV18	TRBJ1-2	CASSPSGQPYGYTF	TGTGCCAGCTCACCCTCGGGACAGCCGTATGGCTACACCTTC
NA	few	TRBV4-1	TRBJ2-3	CASSQDPRRGADTQYF	TGCGCCAGCAGCCAAGATCCCCGCAGGGGGGCTGATACGCAGTATTTT
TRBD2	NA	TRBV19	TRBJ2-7	CASSMGLAYEQYF	TGTGCCAGTAGTATGGGACTAGCTTACGAGCAGTACTTC
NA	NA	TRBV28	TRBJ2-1	CASSSPRETYNEQFF	TGTGCCAGCAGTTCCCCTCGGGAGACCTACAATGAGCAGTTCTTC
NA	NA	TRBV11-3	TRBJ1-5	CAPYSNQPQHF	TGTGCCCCGTATAGCAATCAGCCCCAGCATTTT
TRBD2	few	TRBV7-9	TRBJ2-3	CASSLTIGGSIGTDTQYF	TGTGCCAGCAGCTTAACCATCGGCGGGAGTATTGGCACAGATACGCAGTATTTT
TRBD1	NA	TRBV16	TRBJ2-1	CASSPSGTGNNEQFF	TGTGCCAGCAGCCCCTCCGGGACAGGGAACAATGAGCAGTTCTTC
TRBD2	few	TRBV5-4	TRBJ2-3	CATRGGRSTDTQYF	TGTGCCACCCGGGGGGGGAGAAGCACAGATACGCAGTATTTT
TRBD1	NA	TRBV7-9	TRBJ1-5	CSSSLFVGTGGNQPQHF	TGTTCCAGCAGCTTATTCGTCGGGACAGGAGGCAATCAGCCCCAGCATTTT
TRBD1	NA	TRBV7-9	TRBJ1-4	CASSERSGTAVKLFF	TGTGCCAGCAGCGAGAGATCCGGGACAGCTGTTAAACTGTTTTTT
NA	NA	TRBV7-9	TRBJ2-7	CASSSITGISYEQYF	TGTGCCAGCAGCTCCATTACCGGGATCTCATACGAGCAGTACTTC
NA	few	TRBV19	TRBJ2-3	CASRPTGWNTDTQYF	TGTGCCAGTAGGCCTACAGGGTGGAACACAGATACGCAGTATTTT
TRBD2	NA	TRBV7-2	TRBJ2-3	CASSLRASGSTDTQYF	TGTGCCAGCAGCTTAAGGGCTAGCGGGTCGACAGATACGCAGTATTTT
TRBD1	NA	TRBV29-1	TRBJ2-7	CSVGDRVSYEQYF	TGCAGCGTCGGGGACAGGGTTTCCTACGAGCAGTACTTC
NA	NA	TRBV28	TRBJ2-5	CASSLIAAPWETQYF	TGTGCCAGCAGTTTAATAGCGGCCCCCTGGGAGACCCAGTACTTC
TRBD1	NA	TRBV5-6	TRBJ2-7	CASSFGGTGGSEQYF	TGTGCCAGCAGCTTCGGGGGGACAGGGGGGAGTGAGCAGTACTTC
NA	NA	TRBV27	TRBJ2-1	CASSLTGYNEQFF	TGTGCCAGCAGTTTAACCGGGTACAATGAGCAGTTCTTC